Below, 25 T cell receptor beta chains from the same sample are listed, as sequenced in a study of cytomegalovirus exposure and HLA in healthy donors (dated by TCRdb to about 2017). Library generation was performed with the immunoSEQ multiplex PCR assay. A mixture of 60 forward primers for TCR Vbeta segments and 13 reverse primers for TCR Jbeta segments was used in the multiplex PCR. Imported from immuneACCESS, the table was reduced by TCRdb to in-frame sequences with V and J called. These copies leave out some clones; in studies compared against another copy, an unresolved V gene accounts for under half, and the cause of the remainder is not known. This sample gives about 88,000 clones in total; about 67% of them show up just once. The ten biggest clones cover about a sixth of the sample. The sequencing input was PBMCs. The receptors originated from a woman between 18 and 29 years old in good health and CMV-seropositive.

This clone was recorded only once. This chain connects TRBV10-3 to TRBJ2-5; 7 nucleotides agree with TRBD2. Germline V lookup: CDR1 ENHRY, CDR2 SYGVKD. The junction had 4 bases not matched to a gene; V was cut back by 0 bases and J by 3 bases. This CDR3 spans 15 amino acids. The CDR3, as DNA: TGTGCCATCAGTGAGTCAAGGGCGGGAGAAGAGACCCAGTACTTC. Protein sequence: CAISESRAGEETQYF.

The V gene is TRBV6-6, the J gene TRBJ2-2; D is perhaps TRBD2 (5 bases). This CDR3 spans 15 amino acids. Germline V gene sequence: CDR1 MNHNY, CDR2 SVGAGI (reference sequence). V shed 6 bases and J shed 0 bases, with 11 bases lying between them. The CDR3 reads CASRSGPSNTGELFF. The CDR3 DNA reads as TGTGCCAGCAGAAGCGGTCCTTCGAACACCGGGGAGCTGTTTTTT.

This chain links TRBV27 with TRBJ2-2, with TRBD2 matching over 12 bases. V shed 2 bases and J 4 bases; nucleotides not matched to a gene: 5. This CDR3 region has 17 residues. Germline V lookup: CDR1 MNHEY, CDR2 SMNVEV (reference sequence). The CDR3, as DNA: TGTGCCAGCAGTTTAAGACTAGCGGGAGTAGGCACCGGGGAGCTGTTTTTT. It codes for CASSLRLAGVGTGELFF.

This chain uses TRBV5-4 with TRBJ1-2; TRBD1 agrees at 7 bases. J was trimmed by 7 bases and V by 7 bases; bases with no gene match: 16. Germline V CDR1 and CDR2: SGHNT, YYREEE (reference sequence). CDR3 size: 15 residues. CDR3 in amino acids: CASLPPTGKKGGYTF. The CDR3 DNA follows: TGTGCCAGCCTCCCTCCGACAGGGAAGAAGGGTGGCTACACCTTC.

The genes are TRBV11-2 and TRBJ2-3, with 9 bases matching TRBD1. The V segment lost 5 bases and the J segment 4 bases; nucleotides outside the gene matches: 10. Germline lookup yields CDR1 SGHAT and CDR2 FQNNGV. The CDR3 spans 16 residues. The CDR3 loop reads CASSLRDRVVPDTQYF. In DNA, the CDR3 is TGTGCCAGCAGCCTCCGGGACAGGGTAGTCCCAGATACGCAGTATTTT. The variable domain in full, with the rest retrieved from reference TRBV11-2 and TRBJ2-3, is EAGVAQSPRYKIIEKRQSVAFWCNPISGHATLYWYQQILGQGPKLLIQFQNNGVVDDSQLPKDRFSAERLKGVDSTLKIQPAKLEDSAVYLCASSLRDRVVPDTQYFGPGTRLTVL.

The J gene is TRBJ2-7, the V gene TRBV7-3; D may be TRBD2 (6 bases). CDR3 size: 12 residues. CDR1 SGHTA and CDR2 FQGTGA come from the germline V gene. V lost 6 bases and J lost 7, with 13 bases in between. CDR3 loop: CASRRGLREQYF. CDR3 nucleotides: TGTGCCAGCAGGAGGGGACTGAGGGAGCAGTACTTC.

This chain links TRBV28 with TRBJ1-1; maybe TRBD1 (5 bases). CDR3 length equals 14 residues. Between the trimmed V and J ends, which lost 1 base and 5 bases, there was a span of 11 bases. Germline CDR1 reads MDHEN; CDR2 reads SYDVKM. The chain's CDR3 is CASSLSDSGTEAFF. CDR3 coding DNA: TGTGCCAGCAGTTTATCTGACAGTGGTACTGAAGCTTTCTTT. Full variable domain (outside the CDR3, taken from reference TRBV28 and TRBJ1-1): DVKVTQSSRYLVKRTGEKVFLECVQDMDHENMFWYRQDPGLGLRLIYFSYDVKMKEKGDIPEGYSVSREKKERFSLILESASTNQTSMYLCASSLSDSGTEAFFGQGTRLTVV.

The genes are TRBV19 and TRBJ1-5; 7 bases agree with TRBD1. From germline, CDR1 is LNHDA and CDR2 SQIVND (reference sequence). V shed 6 bases and J 9 bases; nucleotides not matched to a gene: 8. The CDR3 has 13 amino acids. For the CDR3, the DNA is TGTGCCAGTAGGGGGGACAGCTGGGGGCCCCAGCATTTT. The encoded protein is CASRGDSWGPQHF. The full variable domain, with the rest looked up from reference TRBV19 and TRBJ1-5, is DGGITQSPKYLFRKEGQNVTLSCEQNLNHDAMYWYRQDPGQGLRLIYYSQIVNDFQKGDIAEGYSVSREKKESFPLTVTSAQKNPTAFYLCASRGDSWGPQHFGDGTRLSIL.

The genes are TRBV6-1 and TRBJ2-7, with D possibly matching TRBD2 (5 bases). The germline V gene has CDR1 MNHNS and CDR2 SASEGT. The CDR3 covers 15 residues. Trimming stripped 1 base from V and 2 bases from J, with 12 bases between. CDR3 loop: CASSEEPAAPYEQYF. The CDR3 DNA reads as TGTGCCAGCAGTGAAGAGCCAGCGGCCCCCTACGAGCAGTACTTC.

This clone was counted at least ten times. The chain is built from TRBV6-1 and TRBJ2-6; D is unresolved. There are 15 residues in the CDR3. Trimming cost V 1 base and J 0 bases, with 4 bases left between them. Germline V gene sequence: CDR1 MNHNS, CDR2 SASEGT. Here the CDR3 reads CASSEDSSGANVLTF. The CDR3 DNA is TGTGCCAGCAGTGAAGACAGCTCTGGGGCCAACGTCCTGACTTTC.

V usage is TRBV2 and J usage is TRBJ2-1, with 10 nucleotides matching TRBD2. With 10 bases clipped from V and 6 bases from J, the junction kept 12 bases outside the gene matches. Germline CDR1 and CDR2: SNHLY and FYNNEI. This CDR3 has 15 amino acids. CDR3 DNA sequence: TGTGCCACCCACAGCCAACTAGCGGGACGCAATGAGCAGTTCTTC. Protein product: CATHSQLAGRNEQFF.

The chain uses TRBV7-2 and TRBJ2-5, with a tentative D call TRBD2 (6 bases). The CDR3 covers 14 residues. Germline V gene lookup returns CDR1 SGHTA and CDR2 FQGNSA. Trimming pared 5 bases from V and 6 bases from J, leaving 16 bases between. CDR3 in DNA: TGTGCCAGCAGCCCGGGGACTGCCCGGAAGACCCAGTACTTC. It is translated as CASSPGTARKTQYF. The complete variable domain, with remaining parts taken from reference TRBV7-2 and TRBJ2-5, reads GAGVSQSPSNKVTEKGKDVELRCDPISGHTALYWYRQSLGQGLEFLIYFQGNSAPDKSGLPSDRFSAERTGGSVSTLTIQRTQQEDSAVYLCASSPGTARKTQYFGPGTRLLVL.

This sequence joins TRBV6-5 and TRBJ2-1; 7 nucleotides line up with TRBD2. Looked up from germline, CDR1 is MNHEY and CDR2 is SVGAGI. The CDR3 covers 16 residues. Unmatched junction bases numbered 9, after V lost 4 bases and J lost 3 bases. The CDR3 here is CASSSAPGGSYNEQFF. CDR3 DNA: TGTGCCAGCAGTTCCGCCCCTGGCGGGAGCTACAATGAGCAGTTCTTC.

The rearrangement joins TRBV28 to TRBJ2-7; 10 bases map to TRBD2. Looked up from germline, CDR1 is MDHEN and CDR2 is SYDVKM. V gave up 2 bases and J gave up 3 bases; unmatched junction bases: 7. The CDR3 has 16 amino acids. This CDR3 is CASSLGPSGGVYEQYF. The DNA of the CDR3 is TGTGCCAGCAGTTTAGGGCCTAGCGGGGGAGTCTACGAGCAGTACTTC.

The chain combines TRBV7-6 with TRBJ1-5, with 8 bases matching TRBD1. CDR1 is SGHVS, CDR2 FNYEAQ, per germline. V was clipped by 1 base and J by 6 bases; unmatched bases: 8. This CDR3 spans 16 amino acids. This CDR3 reads CASSLGADRGGQPQHF. The CDR3 DNA is TGTGCCAGCAGCTTAGGGGCTGACAGGGGAGGTCAGCCCCAGCATTTT.

This rearrangement joins TRBV2 to TRBJ1-5; the D is unclear. The CDR3 length is 14 residues. From germline, CDR1 is SNHLY and CDR2 FYNNEI. With 6 bases removed from V and 0 bases from J, the gap between germline ends came to 9 bases. CDR3 sequence reads: CASSLDYSNQPQHF. CDR3 sequence (DNA): TGTGCCAGCAGCCTTGACTATAGCAATCAGCCCCAGCATTTT.

The chain combines TRBV7-2 with TRBJ1-6; the D gene is possibly TRBD1 (5 bases). This CDR3 is 19 amino acids long. V was shortened by 2 bases and J by 6 bases, with 23 bases between the two germline ends. Germline V gene data show CDR1 as SGHTA and CDR2 as FQGNSA. CDR3 residues: CASSLNKWVAGGFNSPLHF. CDR3 DNA: TGTGCCAGCAGCTTAAATAAGTGGGTGGCGGGGGGATTTAATTCACCCCTCCACTTT.

This clone was counted only a few times. CDR3 bases: TGTGCCAGCAGCTTAAGGGTAGCGGGAGCCAAGTCCTACGAGCAGTACTTC. Translated: CASSLRVAGAKSYEQYF. The gene calls are TRBV7-8 and TRBJ2-7; 9 bases align to TRBD2. The germline V gene has CDR1 SGHVS and CDR2 FQNEAQ. Trimming at V came to 2 bases and at J to 1 base, leaving 9 bases not matched to a gene. CDR3 length equals 17 residues. Using reference TRBV7-8 and TRBJ2-7 for the parts outside the CDR3, the full variable domain is GAGVSQSPRYKVAKRGQDVALRCDPISGHVSLFWYQQALGQGPEFLTYFQNEAQLDKSGLPSDRFFAERPEGSVSTLKIQRTQQEDSAVYLCASSLRVAGAKSYEQYFGPGTRLTVT.

The chain links TRBV5-1 to TRBJ2-5; TRBD1 matches at 11 bases. CDR1 is SGHRS, CDR2 YFSETQ, per germline. V was pared by 3 bases and J by 5 bases, with 15 bases of the junction left unmatched. The CDR3 covers 18 residues. In nucleotides, the CDR3 is TGCGCCAGCAGCTGGGGGAGACCTGGGACAGGGGGTAGTGAGACCCAGTACTTC. It translates to CASSWGRPGTGGSETQYF.

This chain uses TRBV7-8 with TRBJ1-1; tentative D call: TRBD1 (5 bases). This CDR3 is 14 amino acids long. Trimming shortened V by 4 bases and J by 0 bases, and 9 bases separated the two germline ends. CDR1 is SGHVS and CDR2 is FQNEAQ in the germline V gene. The CDR3 protein is CASSSTELNTEAFF. CDR3 sequence (DNA): TGTGCCAGCAGCTCGACAGAATTGAACACTGAAGCTTTCTTT.

This chain connects TRBV9 to TRBJ1-4; D is possibly TRBD1 (6 bases). Germline V lookup: CDR1 SGDLS, CDR2 YYNGEE. CDR3 length equals 15 residues. Trimming took 4 bases from V and 6 from J, leaving 16 bases between them. The CDR3 loop reads CASSLGGQGYEKLFF. In DNA form, the CDR3 reads TGTGCCAGCAGCCTGGGGGGGCAGGGCTATGAAAAACTGTTTTTT.

This clone showed up just once. This chain joins TRBV11-1 and TRBJ2-3, with no clear D. Trimming stripped 3 bases from V and 8 bases from J, with 15 bases between. This CDR3 region has 14 residues. CDR1 and CDR2 (germline): SGHAT, FQDESV (reference sequence). CDR3 nucleotides: TGTGCCAGCAGCTTTAAGAACCTCCGGGTTACGCAGTATTTT. Its protein product is CASSFKNLRVTQYF.

The chain carries TRBV19 and TRBJ2-6; TRBD1 might be the D (6 bases). The germline gives CDR1 LNHDA, CDR2 SQIVND (reference sequence). The CDR3 is 19 amino acids. Trimming removed 6 bases at V and 1 base at J, with 22 bases between. The CDR3 sequence is CASRVGFRERGSGANVLTF. Here the CDR3 DNA reads TGTGCCAGTAGGGTGGGCTTCAGGGAAAGGGGGTCTGGGGCCAACGTCCTGACTTTC.

The gene calls are TRBV7-3 and TRBJ2-5; 7 nucleotides match TRBD1. The CDR3 is made up of 14 amino acids. V gave up 5 bases and J gave up 5 bases; unmatched junction bases: 8. Germline V gene data show CDR1 as SGHTA and CDR2 as FQGTGA. The CDR3 is CASSETGARETQYF. CDR3 DNA sequence: TGTGCCAGCAGCGAAACAGGGGCGCGGGAGACCCAGTACTTC.

This clone showed up just a few times. The rearrangement uses TRBV7-2 and TRBJ2-5, with 7 positions matching TRBD2. After removal of 1 base from V and 0 bases from J, the junction contained 8 bases not matched to a gene. Germline loops: CDR1 SGHTA, CDR2 FQGNSA. The CDR3 covers 17 residues. The CDR3 nucleotides read TGTGCCAGCAGCTTAGGAGGCGGGGGATCTTACCAAGAGACCCAGTACTTC. Protein product: CASSLGGGGSYQETQYF.